This T cell receptor beta chain was recovered during a study of PD-L1 blockade in urothelial cancer. Study information: Most patients, about 85% of the roughly 29, were males with bladder-origin cancer. Chemotherapy regimens numbering 0 to 3 had been given to patients.

Indicated time point: pretreatment peripheral blood. The ends were cut back, 5 bases at V and 6 bases at J, with 11 bases in the middle. CDR1 is SGHTA and CDR2 is FQGNSA in the germline V gene. CDR3 length equals 12 residues. Produced via immunoSEQ multiplex PCR; TCRdb's table is partial and in-frame only. The sample yields tens of thousands of clones, 80% to 90% seen once. The material was PBMCs, obtained around atezolizumab (anti-PD-L1) treatment. The chain couples TRBV7-2 to TRBJ2-7; D remains unclear. The origin of this receptor is a man in his fifties or sixties with urothelial cancer. CDR3 nucleotides: TGTGCCAGCAGCAACCCTGGGCGCGAGCAGTACTTC. This sequence encodes CASSNPGREQYF.